Listed below are T cell receptor beta chains from one sample, sequenced in a study of vaccination and CD4 T cells after COVID-19. Antigens of these TCRs are unknown. TCRdb fed the PCR reads into MiXCR, producing one record per CDR3 protein. The sample includes 7,000 or so distinct CDR3 sequences, roughly 76% seen only once; the top ten take roughly a sixth. The sequenced sample consisted of CD4+ T cells from blood, cultured in vitro. These receptors originate from a human donor who had recovered from COVID-19. The CDR3 runs from the conserved cysteine through the conserved F or W. The order of the fields is V gene, clone size, J gene, D gene, CDR3 DNA, CDR3 protein. D genes are given only for firm matches. Clone size is shown for a subset of rows, as once, few, many or a class of expanded clone.

>TRBV20-1|NA|TRBJ1-2|TRBD1
TGCAGTGCTAGAGATCTCAGGACAGGGGGAGGAAACTATGGCTACACCTTC
CSARDLRTGGGNYGYTF
>TRBV6-2/TRBV6-3|NA|TRBJ2-5|NA
TGTGCCAGCAGTTACCCGCAGGGGGCCCCTTTGCGGGAGAAGACCCAGTACTTC
CASSYPQGAPLREKTQYF
>TRBV19|NA|TRBJ1-5|NA
TGTGCCAGTTCGGGGCAGGGCGTTTCTCAGCCCCAGCATTTT
CASSGQGVSQPQHF
>TRBV19|NA|TRBJ2-1|TRBD1
TGTGCCAGTAGTCACGGACAGGGGACCAATGAGCAGTTCTTC
CASSHGQGTNEQFF
>TRBV7-9|NA|TRBJ2-7|TRBD1
TGTGCCAGCAGCCAACCGGGACAGGGAGAAATGACGCAGTACTTC
CASSQPGQGEMTQYF
>TRBV6-1|NA|TRBJ2-7|NA
TGTGCCAGCAGTAATACAATAGGGTCCGGGAGCACCTACGAGCAGTACTTC
CASSNTIGSGSTYEQYF
>TRBV11-2|NA|TRBJ2-5|TRBD2
TGTGCCAGCAGCTTACTCGGGACTAGCGGGATTACGGGGACCCAGTACTTC
CASSLLGTSGITGTQYF
>TRBV7-9|NA|TRBJ2-4|NA
TGTGCCAGCAGCGGACGGTTCGTAACCAAAAACATTCAGTACTTC
CASSGRFVTKNIQYF
>TRBV7-8|large|TRBJ1-5|TRBD1
TGTGCCAGCAGCTTTGGGGTACCGGGACAGGTCACCGGTCAGCCCCAGCATTTT
CASSFGVPGQVTGQPQHF
>TRBV2|NA|TRBJ2-1|NA
TGTGCCAGCAGCGTGGGGTCCGCGAGGGTCAATGAGCAGTTCTTC
CASSVGSARVNEQFF
>TRBV25-1|NA|TRBJ1-2|NA
TGTGCCAGCAGTGAACTCCTCGGAGGCTACACCTTC
CASSELLGGYTF
>TRBV20-1|once|TRBJ1-5|NA
TGCAGTGCTTGGACCCCGGACGGTAGGGGGCCCCAGCATTTT
CSAWTPDGRGPQHF
>TRBV19|NA|TRBJ1-6|NA
TGTGCCAGTAGTACCGCGGGCTATAATTCACCCCTCCACTTT
CASSTAGYNSPLHF
>TRBV20-1|NA|TRBJ2-7|NA
TGCAGTGCTAGAGACCATCTGGTCGAGCAGTACTTC
CSARDHLVEQYF
>TRBV19|NA|TRBJ1-2|NA
TGTGCCAGTAGACAGTCCTATGGCTACACCTTC
CASRQSYGYTF
>TRBV27|NA|TRBJ1-5|NA
TGTGCCAGCAGGAAGGGGGGTGGGCAGCCCCAGCATTTT
CASRKGGGQPQHF
>TRBV27|NA|TRBJ1-1|TRBD1
TGTGCCAGCAGTTCAGGGACAGGGGGTTGGAACACTGAAGCTTTCTTT
CASSSGTGGWNTEAFF
>TRBV6-1|NA|TRBJ2-2|NA
TGTGCCAGCATTACAGACGGGGGCACCGGGGAGCTGTTTTTT
CASITDGGTGELFF
>TRBV7-2|medium-sized|TRBJ2-7|TRBD1
TGTGCCAGCAGCCAGCGGACAGGGGTAGGCTACGAGCAGTACTTC
CASSQRTGVGYEQYF
>TRBV24-1|large|TRBJ1-5|NA
TGTGCCACCAGTGACAACTACAATAGGGGGGGACTAGAGCAGCCCCAGCATTTT
CATSDNYNRGGLEQPQHF
>TRBV20-1|NA|TRBJ1-5|NA
TGCAGTGCTAGAGGTGCGGACGGGGACAATCAGCCCCAGCATTTT
CSARGADGDNQPQHF
>TRBV18|NA|TRBJ2-1|NA
TGTGCCAGCTCGAGAGAGGGATGGTACAATGAGCAGTTCTTC
CASSREGWYNEQFF
>TRBV7-2|NA|TRBJ2-7|NA
TGTGCCAGCAGCCCACTAGGGGGACCCTACGAGCAGTACTTC
CASSPLGGPYEQYF
>TRBV30|NA|TRBJ2-3|TRBD2
TGTGCCTGGGGACTAGCGGGAGGGGCAGATACGCAGTATTTT
CAWGLAGGADTQYF
>TRBV30|once|TRBJ2-3|TRBD2
TGTGCCTGGAGTGGAACGGGACTAGCGGGAACAGATACGCAGTATTTT
CAWSGTGLAGTDTQYF
>TRBV4-1|NA|TRBJ2-7|NA
TGCGCCAGCAGCCATCCGACAGAAGGATCCTACGAGCAGTACTTC
CASSHPTEGSYEQYF
>TRBV6-2/TRBV6-3|NA|TRBJ1-2|NA
TGTGCCAGCAGTCAAGCTGCAGGGTTCGGTTCGCGGGGCTACACCTTC
CASSQAAGFGSRGYTF
>TRBV19|medium-sized|TRBJ2-7|NA
TGTGCCAGTAGTATCGGGGTTGACCGACCCTACGAGCAGTACTTC
CASSIGVDRPYEQYF
>TRBV27|few|TRBJ2-7|NA
TGTGCCAGCACCTCGACAGGAAACACCTACGAGCAGTACTTC
CASTSTGNTYEQYF
>TRBV5-1|NA|TRBJ2-5|NA
TGCGCCAGCGGCTGGGGGGAGACCCAGTACTTC
CASGWGETQYF
>TRBV15|NA|TRBJ1-4|NA
TGTGCCACCAGCAGAGCAGGAGATCTTAATGAAAAACTGTTTTTT
CATSRAGDLNEKLFF
>TRBV7-6|few|TRBJ2-3|NA
TGTGCCAGCAGCTTATTTCGGTCCGGGAGTCGGGCAGATACGCAGTATTTT
CASSLFRSGSRADTQYF
>TRBV6-2/TRBV6-3|NA|TRBJ2-5|NA
TGTGCCACCGGTCGGTGGGGGCGCTCAGAGACCCAGTACTTC
CATGRWGRSETQYF
>TRBV29-1|NA|TRBJ2-3|NA
TGCAGCGTTCATACAGGGATGTTCACAGATACGCAGTATTTT
CSVHTGMFTDTQYF
>TRBV10-3|NA|TRBJ2-1|TRBD2
TGTGCCATCAGTGAGTCGAAGACGCTAGCGGGAGGCTACAATGAGCAGTTCTTC
CAISESKTLAGGYNEQFF
>TRBV7-9|NA|TRBJ1-1|NA
TGTGCCAGCAGCTCGGGACTTAGGGAGGCTGAAGCTTTCTTT
CASSSGLREAEAFF
>TRBV15|NA|TRBJ1-1|NA
TGTGCCACCAGCCGGGGCGAGACCATGAACACTGAAGCTTTCTTT
CATSRGETMNTEAFF
>TRBV6-2/TRBV6-3|NA|TRBJ2-7|TRBD1
TGTGCCAGCGGAACAGGGGGGAGCGAGCAGTACTTC
CASGTGGSEQYF
>TRBV29-1|medium-sized|TRBJ2-7|NA
TGCAGCGTGGGAACGGGACCAGTTTACGAGCAGTACTTC
CSVGTGPVYEQYF
>TRBV4-1|NA|TRBJ2-7|TRBD2
TGCGCCAGCAGCCCACTCACTAGCGGGACCTACGAGCAGTACTTC
CASSPLTSGTYEQYF
>TRBV27|NA|TRBJ1-5|TRBD1
TGTGCCAGCAGTTTACGACAGGGGTATCAGCCCCAGCATTTT
CASSLRQGYQPQHF
>TRBV20-1|NA|TRBJ1-5|NA
TGCAGTGCTAGAGGCGACGGCAATCAGCCCCAGCATTTT
CSARGDGNQPQHF
>TRBV10-2|few|TRBJ1-5|TRBD1
TGCGCCAGCAGATACGGACAGGGCAATCAGCCCCAGCATTTT
CASRYGQGNQPQHF
>TRBV29-1|NA|TRBJ2-5|NA
TGCAGCGCCCGAAGGGGACCTCAAGAGACCCAGTACTTC
CSARRGPQETQYF
>TRBV2|NA|TRBJ1-5|TRBD1
TGTGCCAGCTCCCCGGGACAGGGAAGCCAGCCCCAGCATTTT
CASSPGQGSQPQHF
>TRBV7-2|NA|TRBJ2-7|TRBD2
TGTGCCAGCACCCTAACTCCTAGCGGGTCCCCCTACGAGCAGTACTTC
CASTLTPSGSPYEQYF
>TRBV6-5|few|TRBJ2-7|NA
TGTGCCAGCAGTTACCGCACGGCCTCCTACGAGCAGTACTTC
CASSYRTASYEQYF
>TRBV12-3/TRBV12-4|NA|TRBJ2-7|NA
TGTGCCAGCAGGGGACAACCATACGAGCAGTACTTC
CASRGQPYEQYF
>TRBV12-3/TRBV12-4|few|TRBJ1-1|NA
TGTGCCAGCAGTACGATTCTGAGTAAATCCAACACTGAAGCTTTCTTT
CASSTILSKSNTEAFF
>TRBV5-6|NA|TRBJ2-5|TRBD1
TGTGCCAGCAGCTTGGGACAGGGGGCGACCCAGTACTTC
CASSLGQGATQYF
>TRBV20-1|NA|TRBJ2-7|NA
TGCAGTGCTAGAGCAAGGAGGGACTACGAGCAGTACTTC
CSARARRDYEQYF
>TRBV20-1|NA|TRBJ1-2|TRBD1
TGCAGTGCTCCGGGACAGGGCCCTAACTATGGCTACACCTTC
CSAPGQGPNYGYTF
>TRBV20-1|NA|TRBJ1-5|NA
TGCAGTGCTAGAGGGGATAGCAATCAGCCCCAGCATTTT
CSARGDSNQPQHF